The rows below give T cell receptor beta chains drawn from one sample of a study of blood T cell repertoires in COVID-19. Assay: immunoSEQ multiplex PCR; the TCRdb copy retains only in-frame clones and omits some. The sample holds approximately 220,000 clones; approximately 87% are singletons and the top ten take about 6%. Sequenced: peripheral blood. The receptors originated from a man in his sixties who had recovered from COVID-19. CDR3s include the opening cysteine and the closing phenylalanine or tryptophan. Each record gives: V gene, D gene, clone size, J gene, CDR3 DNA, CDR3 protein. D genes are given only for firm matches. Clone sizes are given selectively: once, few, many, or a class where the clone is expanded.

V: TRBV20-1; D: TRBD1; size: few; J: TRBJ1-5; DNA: TGCAGTGCTGGTGAGGGACAGCTAAGCAATCAGCCCCAGCATTTT; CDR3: CSAGEGQLSNQPQHF
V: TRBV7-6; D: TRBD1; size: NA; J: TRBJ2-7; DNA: TGTGCCAGCAGCTTAGCCCAGGTGGGGACAGTTCTCTACGAGCAGTACTTC; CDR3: CASSLAQVGTVLYEQYF
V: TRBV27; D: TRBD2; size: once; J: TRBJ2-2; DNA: TGTGCCAGCAGTTTATCTCCTAGCGGGAGACGGACCGGGGAGCTGTTTTTT; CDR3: CASSLSPSGRRTGELFF
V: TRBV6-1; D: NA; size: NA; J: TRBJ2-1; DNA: TGTGCCAGCAGTGAAGCGGAGGGCAGGGTTAAAAATGAGCAGTTCTTC; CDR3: CASSEAEGRVKNEQFF
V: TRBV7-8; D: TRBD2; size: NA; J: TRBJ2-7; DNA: TGTGCCAGCAGCTCACCACTAGCGGGAGGGGTCTACGAGCAGTACTTC; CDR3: CASSSPLAGGVYEQYF
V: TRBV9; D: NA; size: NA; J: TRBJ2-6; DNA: TGTGCCAGCAGCGTAGGGTCCTTTGAGACCAACGTCCTGACTTTC; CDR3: CASSVGSFETNVLTF
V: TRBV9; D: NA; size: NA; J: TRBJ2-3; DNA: TGTGCCAGCAGCAGTGCTAGCGTTAGCACAGATACGCAGTATTTT; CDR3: CASSSASVSTDTQYF
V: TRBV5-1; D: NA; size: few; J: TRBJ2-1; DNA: TGCGCCAGCAGCTTGGACCCCCCACGGGGGTATGGGGCTGAGCAGTTCTTC; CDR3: CASSLDPPRGYGAEQFF
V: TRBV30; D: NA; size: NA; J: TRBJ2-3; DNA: TGTGCCTGGAGGTACACAGATACGCAGTATTTT; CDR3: CAWRYTDTQYF
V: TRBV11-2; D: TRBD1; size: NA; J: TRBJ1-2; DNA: TGTGCCAGCAGCCCAGGGGGCGTGGGGGGCTACACCTTC; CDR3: CASSPGGVGGYTF
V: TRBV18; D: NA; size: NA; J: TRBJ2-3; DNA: TGTGCCAGCTCACCCAGGCAGGAGGGCACAGATACGCAGTATTTT; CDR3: CASSPRQEGTDTQYF
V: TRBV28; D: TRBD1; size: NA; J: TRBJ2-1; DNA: TGTGCCAGCAGCTCCCAGGGACAGGGGGCAAGGAATGAGCAGTTCTTC; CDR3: CASSSQGQGARNEQFF
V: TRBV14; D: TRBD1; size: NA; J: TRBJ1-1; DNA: TGTGCCAGCAGAAAAGACAGGGTCCTTGAAGCTTTCTTT; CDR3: CASRKDRVLEAFF
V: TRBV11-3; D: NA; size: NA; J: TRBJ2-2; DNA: TGTGCCAGCAGCCATGGACAGACCAACACCGGGGAGCTGTTTTTT; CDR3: CASSHGQTNTGELFF
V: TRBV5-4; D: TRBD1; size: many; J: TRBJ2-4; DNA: TGTGCCAGCAGCTTGAGGGGACAGGATCAGTACTTC; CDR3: CASSLRGQDQYF
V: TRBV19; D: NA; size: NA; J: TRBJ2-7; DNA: TGTGCCAGTAGCCTAACAGGGAGCTCCTACGAGCAGTACTTC; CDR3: CASSLTGSSYEQYF
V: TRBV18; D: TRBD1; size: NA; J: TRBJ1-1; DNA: TGTGCCAGCTCACCAATTGGGACAGGGATGATGAACACTGAAGCTTTCTTT; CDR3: CASSPIGTGMMNTEAFF
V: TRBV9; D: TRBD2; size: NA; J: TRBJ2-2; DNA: TGTGCCAGCAGCGACCCCCGACTAGCGGGAAATCCCGGGGAGCTGTTTTTT; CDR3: CASSDPRLAGNPGELFF
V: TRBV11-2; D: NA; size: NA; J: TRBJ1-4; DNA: TGTGCCAGCAGCTTACGCGCGGCCACAACTAATGAAAAACTGTTTTTT; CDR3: CASSLRAATTNEKLFF
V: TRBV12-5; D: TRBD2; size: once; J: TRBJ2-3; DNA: TGTGCTAGTACCCTAGCGGGAGGCACAGATACGCAGTATTTT; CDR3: CASTLAGGTDTQYF
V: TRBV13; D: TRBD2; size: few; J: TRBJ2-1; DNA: TGTGCCAGCAGCTTGACGGGACTAGCGAACAATGAGCAGTTCTTC; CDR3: CASSLTGLANNEQFF
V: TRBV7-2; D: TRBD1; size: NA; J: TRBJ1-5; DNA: TGTGCCAGCAGCTTTGGGACAGGGGCGAATCAGCCCCAGCATTTT; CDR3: CASSFGTGANQPQHF
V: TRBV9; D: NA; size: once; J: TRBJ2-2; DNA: TGTGCCAGCAGCACATCGGGACTTAACACCGGGGAGCTGTTTTTT; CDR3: CASSTSGLNTGELFF
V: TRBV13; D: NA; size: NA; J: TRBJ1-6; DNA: TGTGCCTCAGGGGCCTATAATTCACCCCTCCACTTT; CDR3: CASGAYNSPLHF
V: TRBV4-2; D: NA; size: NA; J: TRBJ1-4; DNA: TGTGCCAGCAGCCAAGAGGGGGCACGAGGGTTTAGTGGTAATGAAAAACTGTTTTTT; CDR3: CASSQEGARGFSGNEKLFF
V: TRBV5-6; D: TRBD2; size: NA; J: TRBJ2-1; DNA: TGTGCCAGCAGCTTGAGCGGGGTAGCGGGACGCCACAATGAGCAGTTCTTC; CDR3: CASSLSGVAGRHNEQFF
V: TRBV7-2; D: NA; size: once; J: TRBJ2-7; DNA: TGTGCCAGCAGCCTCTCGGAGGGCTCCTACGAGCAGTACTTC; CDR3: CASSLSEGSYEQYF
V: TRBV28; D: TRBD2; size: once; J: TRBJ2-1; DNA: TGTGCCAGCAGTTCTATTAGCGGGAGGGGGTACAATGAGCAGTTCTTC; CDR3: CASSSISGRGYNEQFF
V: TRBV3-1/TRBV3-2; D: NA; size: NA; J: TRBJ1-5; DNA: TGTGCCAGCAGCCAAGGCAGGGGCACCAATCAGCCCCAGCATTTT; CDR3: CASSQGRGTNQPQHF
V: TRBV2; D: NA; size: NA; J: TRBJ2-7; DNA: TGTGCCAGCAGGCCGGACAGCGACGAGCAGTACTTC; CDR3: CASRPDSDEQYF
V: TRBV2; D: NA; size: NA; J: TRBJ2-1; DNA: TGTGCCAGCTCGACAGTTGTAGGTGCCTACAATGAGCAGTTCTTC; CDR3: CASSTVVGAYNEQFF
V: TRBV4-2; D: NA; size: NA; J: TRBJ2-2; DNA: TGTGCCAGCAGCCAAGTCCAGCGGGACACCGGGGAGCTGTTTTTT; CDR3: CASSQVQRDTGELFF
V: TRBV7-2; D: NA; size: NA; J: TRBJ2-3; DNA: TGTGCCAGCAGCCCAATGGGAAACGGGGTACGCACAGATACGCAGTATTTT; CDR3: CASSPMGNGVRTDTQYF
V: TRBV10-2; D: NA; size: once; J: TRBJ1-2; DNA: TGCGCCAGCAGTGAGTCGCCGACAGCCCGTAACTATGGCTACACCTTC; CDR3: CASSESPTARNYGYTF
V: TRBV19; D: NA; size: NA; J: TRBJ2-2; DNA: TGTGCCAGTGAACAGGGAAAGTACACCGGGGAGCTGTTTTTT; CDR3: CASEQGKYTGELFF
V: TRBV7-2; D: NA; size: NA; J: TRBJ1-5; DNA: TGTGCCAGCAGCTTAGCCGGGGAACAGCCCCAGCATTTT; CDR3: CASSLAGEQPQHF
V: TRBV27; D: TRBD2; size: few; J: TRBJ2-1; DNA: TGTGCCTCTCGGACTAGCGGGAGGGCCCAAAACTTCTTC; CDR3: CASRTSGRAQNFF
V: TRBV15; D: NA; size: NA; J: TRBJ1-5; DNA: TGTGCCACCAGCTCTATGTCGTTTCAGCCCCAGCATTTT; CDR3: CATSSMSFQPQHF
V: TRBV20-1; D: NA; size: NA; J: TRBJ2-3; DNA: TGCAGCAGGGCCCCCACAGATACGCAGTATTTT; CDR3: CSRAPTDTQYF
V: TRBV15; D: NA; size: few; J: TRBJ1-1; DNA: TGTGCCACCAGCAGTCTAGAGGATGCGGCTTTCTTT; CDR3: CATSSLEDAAFF
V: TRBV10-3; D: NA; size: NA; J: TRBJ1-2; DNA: TGTGCCATCAGTGGACAAGCGGAGAAAGGCTACACCTTC; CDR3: CAISGQAEKGYTF
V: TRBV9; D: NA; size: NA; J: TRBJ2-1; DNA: TGTGCCAGCAGCGTAGCTGTCAGCGGATTTGACAATGAGCAGTTCTTC; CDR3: CASSVAVSGFDNEQFF
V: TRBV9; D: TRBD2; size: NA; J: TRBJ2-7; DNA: TGTGCCAGCAGCGTTACCGGGACTAGCGTTCGCGAGCAGTACTTC; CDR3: CASSVTGTSVREQYF
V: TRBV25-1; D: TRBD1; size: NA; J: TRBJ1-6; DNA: TGTGCCACCCTAGGGGGCAAGGGGGACCCGGATGCGCCCCTCCACTTT; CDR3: CATLGGKGDPDAPLHF
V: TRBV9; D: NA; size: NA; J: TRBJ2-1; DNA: TGTGCCAGCACGTTGCTCGGGGAAAATGAGCAGTTCTTC; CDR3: CASTLLGENEQFF
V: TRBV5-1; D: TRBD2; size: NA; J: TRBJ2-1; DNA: TGCGCCAGCAGCGTCGGGACTAGCGGTTACAATGAGCAGTTCTTC; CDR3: CASSVGTSGYNEQFF
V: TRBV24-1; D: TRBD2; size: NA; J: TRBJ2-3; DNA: TGTGCCACCAGTGCCCCCCCGACCGGACTAGCGGGCTATACGCAGTATTTT; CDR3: CATSAPPTGLAGYTQYF
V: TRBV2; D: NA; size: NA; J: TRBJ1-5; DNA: TGTGCCAGCGAAGGGGGCAATCAGCCCCAGCATTTT; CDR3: CASEGGNQPQHF
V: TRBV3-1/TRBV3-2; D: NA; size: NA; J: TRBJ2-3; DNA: TGTGCCAGCAGCCAAGCCCACTTGACAGGCGGTACGCAGTATTTT; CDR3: CASSQAHLTGGTQYF